Below, 8 T cell receptor beta chains from the same sample are listed, as sequenced in a study of OX40 agonist ivuxolimab in advanced cancers. The protocol was immunoSEQ multiplex PCR, while the TCRdb copy is restricted to in-frame clones and leaves out a portion. The data show about 110,000 clones, around 93% seen once. The starting material was CD4+ or CD8+ T cells sorted from blood, obtained in a trial of the OX40 agonist ivuxolimab. These receptors all stem from an adult with an advanced solid tumor such as melanoma, head and neck, liver or kidney cancer.

This chain joins TRBV30 and TRBJ1-2; TRBD1 matches at 7 bases. This CDR3 region has 14 residues. Looked up from germline, CDR1 is GTSNPN and CDR2 is SVGIG (reference sequence). V dropped 4 bases and J dropped 2; count of bases not matched to a gene: 7. CDR3 protein: CAWNSAGGNYGYTF. The CDR3 nucleotides read TGTGCCTGGAACTCGGCAGGGGGGAACTATGGCTACACCTTC.

The rearrangement links TRBV6-5 to TRBJ1-1; D unresolved. This CDR3 is 14 amino acids long. V was pared by 7 bases and J by 4 bases, with 16 bases between. Germline assignment: CDR1 MNHEY and CDR2 SVGAGI. The CDR3: CASTLDVYGTEAFF. The DNA of the CDR3 is TGTGCCAGCACTCTAGACGTGTACGGCACTGAAGCTTTCTTT.

Worth noting for this clone: Germline and junction disagree at one end, which may indicate a read error. The V call is TRBV7-7, the J call TRBJ2-3; a weak D match, TRBD1 (5 bases). CDR3 length: 14 amino acids. From germline, CDR1 is SSHAT and CDR2 FNYEAQ (reference sequence). CDR3 bases: TGTGCTAGCAGCTTAGCTGAGACAGCAGATACGCAGTATTTT. Translating it yields CASSLAETADTQYF.

The CDR3 loop is CASSSPAGLQEKLFF. CDR3 in DNA: TGTGCCAGCAGCTCCCCAGCGGGCCTACAGGAAAAACTGTTTTTT. V gene TRBV7-2 combines with J gene TRBJ1-4; D gene ambiguous. The CDR3 runs 15 residues. V shed 4 bases and J shed 8 bases, with 17 bases lying between them. Per germline, CDR1 SGHTA and CDR2 FQGNSA.

The rearrangement uses TRBV2 and TRBJ2-3; no definite D call. Germline loops: CDR1 SNHLY, CDR2 FYNNEI. Trimming took off 6 bases at V and 3 bases at J, with 13 bases between the two ends. The length of the CDR3 is 14 residues. The CDR3 sequence: CASRPIPATDTQYF. Written as DNA, the CDR3 is TGTGCCAGCAGACCTATACCGGCGACAGATACGCAGTATTTT.

The V gene is TRBV7-3, the J gene TRBJ1-1, with D tentatively TRBD1 (5 bases). This CDR3 comprises 15 residues. Germline V CDR1 and CDR2: SGHTA, FQGTGA. The V and J ends lost 2 bases and 1 base respectively, with 11 bases between them. CDR3 DNA sequence: TGTGCCAGCAGCTTATTAGGAGGGACGAACACTGAAGCTTTCTTT. It is translated as CASSLLGGTNTEAFF.

The J gene is TRBJ2-1, the V gene TRBV2; D is undetermined. V dropped 8 bases and J dropped 5 bases, with 22 bases sitting between them. The CDR3 spans 16 residues. CDR1 and CDR2 (germline): SNHLY, FYNNEI. CDR3: CASLILLAVTDNEQFF. CDR3 nucleotides: TGTGCCAGCCTCATCCTTCTCGCGGTAACAGACAATGAGCAGTTCTTC.

Comments on this clone: The identical CDR3 is also encoded by other nucleotide sequences in the sample. This chain uses TRBV6-5 with TRBJ1-2; 7 nucleotides match TRBD1. CDR1 and CDR2 from the germline V gene are MNHEY and SVGAGI. This CDR3 contains 16 residues. V lost 0 bases and J lost 2; bases outside the gene matches: 6. Written as DNA, the CDR3 is TGTGCCAGCAGTTACTCCATCCAGGGGGAAAACTATGGCTACACCTTC. This encodes CASSYSIQGENYGYTF.